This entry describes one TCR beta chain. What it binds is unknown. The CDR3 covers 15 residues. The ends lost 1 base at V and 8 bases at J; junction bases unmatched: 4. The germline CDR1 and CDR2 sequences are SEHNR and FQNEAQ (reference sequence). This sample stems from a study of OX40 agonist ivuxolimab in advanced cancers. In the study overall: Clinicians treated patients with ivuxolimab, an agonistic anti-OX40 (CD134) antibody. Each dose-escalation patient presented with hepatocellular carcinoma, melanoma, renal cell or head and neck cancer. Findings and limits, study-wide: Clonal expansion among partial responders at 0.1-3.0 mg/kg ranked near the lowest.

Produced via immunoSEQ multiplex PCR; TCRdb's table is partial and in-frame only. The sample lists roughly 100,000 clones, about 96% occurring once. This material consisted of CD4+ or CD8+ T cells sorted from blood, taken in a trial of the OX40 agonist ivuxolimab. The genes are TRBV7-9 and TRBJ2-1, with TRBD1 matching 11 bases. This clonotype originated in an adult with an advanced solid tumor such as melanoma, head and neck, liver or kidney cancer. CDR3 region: CASSLEGDRGYEQFF. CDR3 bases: TGTGCCAGCAGCTTAGAGGGGGACAGGGGGTATGAGCAGTTCTTC.